These 23 T cell receptor beta chains were all obtained from the same sample, sequenced in a study of technical replicates of blood from a few donors. Only in-frame clones appear in the TCRdb table, and some are missing; sequencing was by immunoSEQ multiplex PCR. Of 65,000 to 95,000 clones in the sample, 95% to 98% were seen once. Sequencing was performed on T cells isolated from PBMCs. These receptor sequences come from a human donor in good health.

V gene TRBV19 combines with J gene TRBJ1-3; no clear D gene. The germline V gene encodes CDR1 LNHDA and CDR2 SQIVND (reference sequence). The V gene lost 4 bases and the J gene lost 7 bases, with 11 bases spanning the gap. CDR3 length: 13 residues. This CDR3 is CASSNYGWNTIYF. The CDR3 DNA is TGTGCCAGTAGTAACTACGGGTGGAACACCATATATTTT.

The genes are TRBV6-6 and TRBJ2-7; weak D call: TRBD2 (7 bases). The CDR3 spans 14 residues. Trimming stripped 7 bases from V and 2 bases from J, with 15 bases between. The germline V gene encodes CDR1 MNHNY and CDR2 SVGAGI (reference sequence). CDR3 protein: CASTLGGGTYEQYF. The CDR3 DNA follows: TGTGCCAGCACCCTAGGGGGGGGCACCTACGAGCAGTACTTC.

The gene calls are TRBV27 and TRBJ1-1; no clear D. The CDR3 length is 13 residues. The germline gives CDR1 MNHEY, CDR2 SMNVEV (reference sequence). V lost 8 bases and J lost 4, with 14 bases in between. The CDR3 reads CASYYAGGTEAFF. The CDR3 nucleotides are TGTGCCAGCTATTATGCGGGCGGCACTGAAGCTTTCTTT.

The V call is TRBV7-9, the J call TRBJ1-1; possibly TRBD1 for D (5 bases). Trimming shortened V by 2 bases and J by 11 bases, and 9 bases separated the two germline ends. In germline, CDR1 is SEHNR, CDR2 FQNEAQ (reference sequence). This CDR3 contains 11 residues. The CDR3, as DNA: TGTGCCAGCAGCTTACAGGGAGGGGCTTTCTTT. This codes for CASSLQGGAFF.

The chain combines TRBV27 with TRBJ2-1; no clear D gene. Trimming pared 5 bases from V and 0 bases from J, leaving 8 bases between. Per germline, CDR1 MNHEY and CDR2 SMNVEV (reference sequence). There are 14 residues in the CDR3. Written as DNA, the CDR3 is TGTGCCAGCAGTCCCCTAAGCTCCTACAATGAGCAGTTCTTC. This sequence encodes CASSPLSSYNEQFF.

The CDR3 region is CASKLGGQETQYF. CDR3 in DNA: TGTGCCAGCAAACTCGGGGGCCAAGAGACCCAGTACTTC. The V gene is TRBV11-3, the J gene TRBJ2-5; TRBD2 is a possible D gene (6 bases). The CDR3 is 13 amino acids. Germline V lookup: CDR1 SGHNT, CDR2 YENEEA. V shed 7 bases and J shed 1 base, with 10 bases lying between them.

The chain links TRBV9 to TRBJ2-3; D may be TRBD2 (6 bases). Germline V gives CDR1 SGDLS, CDR2 YYNGEE. With 3 bases removed from V and 2 bases from J, the gap between germline ends came to 19 bases. This CDR3 spans 17 amino acids. Written as DNA, the CDR3 is TGTGCCAGCAGCGCGTCGTTGGGACTCTTCAACACAGATACGCAGTATTTT. Its translation: CASSASLGLFNTDTQYF.

The chain uses TRBV27 and TRBJ2-7; 9 nucleotides line up with TRBD2. From germline, CDR1 is MNHEY and CDR2 SMNVEV (reference sequence). V trimming: 2 bases; J trimming: 4 bases; junction bases outside the gene matches: 3. The CDR3 consists of 14 residues. The CDR3: CASSLAGGRYEQYF. The CDR3 nucleotides read TGTGCCAGCAGTTTAGCGGGAGGGCGGTACGAGCAGTACTTC.

This chain joins TRBV7-9 and TRBJ1-1; 12 nucleotides agree with TRBD1. V lost 5 bases, J lost 8 bases, and 9 bases stayed unmatched. The CDR3 has 15 residues. Per germline, CDR1 SEHNR and CDR2 FQNEAQ (reference sequence). The CDR3 loop is CASSPGTGGPAEAFF. The CDR3 bases are TGTGCCAGCAGCCCCGGGACAGGGGGCCCCGCCGAAGCTTTCTTT.

V gene TRBV11-1 combines with J gene TRBJ2-5; 10 nucleotides line up with TRBD2. The CDR3 extends over 15 amino acids. CDR1 is SGHAT, CDR2 FQDESV, per germline (reference sequence). V was pared by 6 bases and J by 5 bases, with 9 bases of the junction left unmatched. The CDR3 protein is CASSHEREGLETQYF. The DNA of the CDR3 is TGTGCCAGCAGTCACGAGCGGGAGGGCCTGGAGACCCAGTACTTC.

The V and J genes are TRBV9 and TRBJ1-2, with a possible D match to TRBD1 (6 bases). V was clipped by 4 bases and J by 7 bases, with 8 bases between them. Germline V lookup: CDR1 SGDLS, CDR2 YYNGEE. The CDR3 contains 11 residues. The CDR3 DNA is TGTGCCAGCAGCTCAGGGGTTGGCTACACCTTC. As protein: CASSSGVGYTF.

V is TRBV7-2 and J is TRBJ1-3; D call uncertain. The CDR3 runs to 16 residues. Germline V lookup: CDR1 SGHTA, CDR2 FQGNSA. The V and J ends lost 6 bases and 0 bases respectively, with 15 bases between them. This CDR3 reads CASRVGRGYSGNTIYF. The DNA of the CDR3 is TGTGCCAGCAGGGTGGGTCGGGGTTACTCTGGAAACACCATATATTTT.

The V call is TRBV11-3, the J call TRBJ1-3, with a weak D call TRBD1 (6 bases). The CDR3 spans 18 residues. V lost 2 bases and J 1 base, leaving 18 bases between the germline ends. The germline CDR1 and CDR2 sequences are SGHNT and YENEEA. The CDR3 loop is CASSLLGRGTDSGNTIYF. CDR3 nucleotide sequence: TGTGCCAGCAGCTTATTGGGCAGGGGAACGGATTCTGGAAACACCATATATTTT.

This clone was observed a single time. This chain links TRBV28 with TRBJ2-7; 7 positions match TRBD1. Losses at the gene ends were 6 bases for V and 2 bases for J; bases not matched to a gene: 10. From germline, CDR1 is MDHEN and CDR2 SYDVKM. The CDR3 loop spans 15 amino acids. For the CDR3, the DNA is TGTGCCAGCAGCCCAGGCGACAGGGTGACCTACGAGCAGTACTTC. Amino acid sequence: CASSPGDRVTYEQYF.

The V gene is TRBV7-9, the J gene TRBJ2-1; 7 bases match TRBD2. The CDR3 loop spans 15 amino acids. Germline V gives CDR1 SEHNR, CDR2 FQNEAQ (reference sequence). After removal of 5 bases from V and 6 bases from J, the junction contained 10 bases not matched to a gene. CDR3 nucleotides: TGTGCCAGCAGCGTAGGCGGACTAGACGTCAATGAGCAGTTCTTC. The encoded protein is CASSVGGLDVNEQFF.

The genes are TRBV5-1 and TRBJ1-1; the D gene is possibly TRBD1 (5 bases). Germline V gene sequence: CDR1 SGHRS, CDR2 YFSETQ. V was shortened by 2 bases and J by 2 bases, with 10 bases between the two germline ends. The CDR3 runs to 14 residues. The CDR3 region has the DNA TGCGCCAGCAGCTTCCCCGGGGGAAACACTGAAGCTTTCTTT. It codes for CASSFPGGNTEAFF.

The chain joins TRBV9 to TRBJ2-5, with 10 nucleotides matching TRBD2. Trimming at V came to 3 bases and at J to 0 bases, leaving 5 bases not matched to a gene. The CDR3 is 16 residues long. Per the germline V gene, CDR1 is SGDLS and CDR2 is YYNGEE. The CDR3 bases are TGTGCCAGCAGCGGTTTACTAGCGGGGTACCAAGAGACCCAGTACTTC. This codes for CASSGLLAGYQETQYF.

V gene TRBV7-9 combines with J gene TRBJ2-7; 7 positions match TRBD2. After removal of 4 bases from V and 3 bases from J, the junction contained 9 bases not matched to a gene. The CDR3 is 15 residues long. Germline loops: CDR1 SEHNR, CDR2 FQNEAQ (reference sequence). CDR3 protein: CASSSTGLGIYEQYF. CDR3 nucleotides: TGTGCCAGCAGCTCAACTGGACTAGGTATCTACGAGCAGTACTTC.

This CDR3 reads CATSRDRGSQPQHF. CDR3 nucleotides: TGTGCCACCAGCAGAGATCGAGGGAGTCAGCCCCAGCATTTT. This sequence joins TRBV15 and TRBJ1-5, with D unresolved. Germline V gene lookup returns CDR1 LNHNV and CDR2 YYDKDF (reference sequence). Trimming removed 0 bases at V and 6 bases at J, with 9 bases between. The CDR3 extends over 14 amino acids.

This clone has only a few counts. The chain employs TRBV5-1 and TRBJ1-1; TRBD1 matches at 9 bases. The CDR3 totals 12 residues. Germline CDR1 SGHRS, CDR2 YFSETQ. V was pared by 6 bases and J by 5 bases, with 2 bases of the junction left unmatched. The CDR3 protein is CASTGTGTEAFF. DNA for the CDR3: TGCGCCAGCACCGGGACAGGGACTGAAGCTTTCTTT.

The chain is built from TRBV5-3 and TRBJ1-2; D remains unclear. TRBV5-3 is an ORF, with its function uncertain. The CDR3 has 13 residues. The V and J ends lost 0 bases and 4 bases respectively, with 7 bases between them. CDR3 in DNA: TGTGCCAGAAGCTTGGGCGTCTCCTATGGCTACACCTTC. It yields the protein CARSLGVSYGYTF.

The genes are TRBV7-9 and TRBJ2-3; D might be TRBD2 (5 bases). The CDR3 length is 14 residues. Germline V gives CDR1 SEHNR, CDR2 FQNEAQ (reference sequence). The V end lost 3 bases, the J end lost 2 bases, and 9 bases lay between the germline ends. CDR3 sequence (DNA): TGTGCCAGCAGCTTCCAGCGGATCACAGATACGCAGTATTTT. Its translation: CASSFQRITDTQYF.

The rearrangement joins TRBV7-8 to TRBJ1-1, with D possibly TRBD1 on 5 matching bases. Per the germline V gene, CDR1 is SGHVS and CDR2 is FQNEAQ. With 5 bases removed from V and 10 bases from J, the gap between germline ends came to 26 bases. The CDR3 length is 16 residues. The DNA for the CDR3 is TGTGCCAGCAGCGATCACAGGCTTCTTCCTCCACGCTTAGCTTTCTTT. Translation: CASSDHRLLPPRLAFF.